This T cell receptor (beta chain) derives from a study of control samples from healthy donors and cancer patients. A single count supports this clone. The CDR3 covers 16 residues. Germline V gene data show CDR1 as KGHSH and CDR2 as LQKENI. The V gene end was trimmed by 3 bases and the J gene end by 2 bases; junction bases not matched to a gene: 7. Data came from immunoSEQ multiplex PCR; TCRdb stores just in-frame clones and leaves some out. Of 99,000 or so clones listed, 80% to 90% were seen once; the top ten hold over 10%. The chain uses TRBV18 and TRBJ1-3; 7 bases match TRBD1. Material for sequencing was blood. The TCR originated in a woman in her forties or fifties in good health. CDR3 protein: CASSPDRFPTGNTIYF. The CDR3 DNA sequence: TGTGCCAGCTCACCGGACAGGTTTCCCACTGGAAACACCATATATTTT.